This T cell receptor beta chain originates from a study of Ad26.COV2.S vaccination and SARS-CoV-2 variants. Study overall: Among those in the COV1001 Ad26.COV2.S trial arm was the donor.

As to this clone: The antigen remains unidentified.

Overall study results and limits: It was found that vaccine and placebo recipients had similar non-spike TCR breadth. The TCR breadth and depth analyses may have produced an underestimate of total T cell responses.

This CDR3 is 17 amino acids long. After removal of 6 bases from V and 4 bases from J, the junction contained 12 bases not matched to a gene. Germline-derived CDR1 and CDR2 are SNHLY and FYNNEI. As for treatment: some 19 received Ad26.COV2.S at low or high dose, single or two shots; several received placebo; per-sample allocation not given. Sampling was performed 63 days after the first vaccine or placebo injection. An adult donor aged 18-55 years was enrolled in Boston. Profiled with immunoSEQ multiplex PCR; TCRdb holds only in-frame clones, not every one. The repertoire has about 400,000 clones, 83% of them found once; the top ten carry just under 7.5%.

This chain uses TRBV2 with TRBJ2-3, with 11 bases lining up with TRBD2. The clonotype was recovered from a person between 18 and 59 years old who received the Ad26.COV2.S COVID-19 vaccine or a placebo. The source material was peripheral blood, sampled in a trial of Ad26.COV2.S vaccine versus placebo. The CDR3 coding sequence is TGTGCCAGCAGGGAATTCCGACTAGCGGGAATTCCAGATACGCAGTATTTT. It encodes CASREFRLAGIPDTQYF.